This T cell receptor (beta chain) was profiled in a study of cytomegalovirus exposure and HLA in healthy donors. Vbeta (60) and Jbeta (13) primers were used in the PCR. Data came from immunoSEQ multiplex PCR; TCRdb stores just in-frame clones and leaves some out. The sample has 150,000 to 200,000 clones. While unrecorded immune exposures were likely, the donors were nominally healthy when sampled. The CDR3 spans 16 residues. V shed 5 bases and J 2 bases; nucleotides not matched to a gene: 9. Germline CDR1 SEHNR, CDR2 FQNEAQ (reference sequence). The chain links TRBV7-9 to TRBJ2-3, with 8 bases that match TRBD2. This TCR came from a man under 40 in good health and CMV-seronegative. Sequenced: PBMCs. CDR3: CASSPRGSGDTDTQYF. The CDR3 DNA reads as TGTGCCAGCAGCCCCCGGGGTAGCGGGGACACAGATACGCAGTATTTT.